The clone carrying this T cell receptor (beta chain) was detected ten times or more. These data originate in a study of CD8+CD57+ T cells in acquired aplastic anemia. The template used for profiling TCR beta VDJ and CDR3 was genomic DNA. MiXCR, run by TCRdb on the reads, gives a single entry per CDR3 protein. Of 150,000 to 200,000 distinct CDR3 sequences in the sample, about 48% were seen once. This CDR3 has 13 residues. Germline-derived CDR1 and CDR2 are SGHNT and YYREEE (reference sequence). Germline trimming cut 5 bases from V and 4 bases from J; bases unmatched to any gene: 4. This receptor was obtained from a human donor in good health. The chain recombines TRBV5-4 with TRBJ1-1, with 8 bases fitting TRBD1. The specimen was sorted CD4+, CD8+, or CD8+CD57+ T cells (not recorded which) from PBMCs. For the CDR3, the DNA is TGTGCCAGCAGTCAAACAGGGGGCACTGAAGCTTTCTTT. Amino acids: CASSQTGGTEAFF. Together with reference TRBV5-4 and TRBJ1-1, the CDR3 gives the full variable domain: ETGVTQSPTHLIKTRGQQVTLRCSSQSGHNTVSWYQQALGQGPQFIFQYYREEENGRGNFPPRFSGLQFPNYSSELNVNALELDDSALYLCASSQTGGTEAFFGQGTRLTVV.